This T cell receptor (beta chain) emerged from a study of shared clonotypes between healthy human individuals. For the study at large: Ranging from 18 to 49 in age, donors were two women and a few men. General study points: It was the non-shared clonotypes that had lower generation probabilities than clonotypes shared by all four donors.

Only CD45RO-negative cells positively selected for CCR7 counted as naive CD8 cells, so terminally differentiated effector memory CD45RA+ cells were excluded. Of note for this clone: Its specificity is unknown.

TCRdb's copy holds only in-frame clones and misses some; the assay was immunoSEQ multiplex PCR. This table has over 800,000 clones, roughly 92% appearing once. V lost 4 bases to trimming and J lost 1 base, with 7 bases between them. Germline V gene sequence: CDR1 SNHLY, CDR2 FYNNEI. The CDR3 has 13 residues. The TCR sequence derives from a man aged 25 to 40 in good health. The sample was naive CD8+ T cells sorted from blood. The V and J genes are TRBV2 and TRBJ1-1; no clear D gene. CDR3 in amino acids: CASSVKENTEAFF. The DNA for the CDR3 is TGTGCCAGCAGTGTAAAGGAGAACACTGAAGCTTTCTTT.